These T cell receptor beta chains were read from a single sample in a study of shared T cell receptors in the human thymus. The table came from immunoSEQ multiplex PCR; TCRdb's copy has only in-frame clones and leaves some out. The sample holds just under 550,000 clones; about 84% are singletons and the top ten take 0.013%. The same specimen was also included in a second study, on human thymus T cells.

Sequencing was performed on thymocytes. Receptors were obtained from a boy younger than two with a congenital heart defect. The CDR3 runs from the conserved cysteine through the conserved F or W. The D gene is left open where the match is weak. Not every row has a clone size; where given, it reads once, few, many or a size class.

once	TRBV5-1	TRBJ2-1	NA	14	CASSTGLPSLEQFF	TGCGCCAGCAGTACGGGACTCCCCAGTCTAGAGCAGTTCTTC
NA	TRBV21-1	TRBJ2-2	NA	16	CASSKGQAMNTGELFF	TGTGCCAGCAGCAAAGGACAGGCTATGAACACCGGGGAGCTGTTTTTT
NA	TRBV6-5	TRBJ1-2	TRBD1	13	CASSEPQGSGYTF	TGTGCCAGCAGTGAGCCACAGGGGAGTGGCTACACCTTC
NA	TRBV5-1	TRBJ1-2	NA	13	CASSFWRNYGYTF	TGCGCCAGCAGCTTTTGGAGAAACTATGGCTACACCTTC
NA	TRBV27	TRBJ2-7	TRBD2	15	CASSLSRRTRNEQYF	TGTGCCAGCAGTTTATCGAGGAGGACTAGGAACGAGCAGTACTTC
NA	TRBV30	TRBJ2-4	NA	15	CASLGREWAKNIQYF	TGTGCCTCGTTGGGTCGGGAGTGGGCCAAAAACATTCAGTACTTC
NA	TRBV4-1	TRBJ1-1	TRBD1	14	CASSRGQENTEAFF	TGCGCCAGCAGCAGGGGACAGGAGAACACTGAAGCTTTCTTT
NA	TRBV9	TRBJ2-4	TRBD1	15	CASSPQTGGKNIQYF	TGTGCCAGCAGCCCTCAGACAGGGGGCAAAAACATTCAGTACTTC
NA	TRBV15	TRBJ2-2	TRBD2	14	CATSTGLAGRELFF	TGTGCCACCAGCACCGGACTAGCGGGACGGGAGCTGTTTTTT
NA	TRBV29-1	TRBJ2-3	NA	11	CSVVVGDTQYF	TGCAGCGTTGTGGTCGGTGATACGCAGTATTTT
NA	TRBV12-5	TRBJ1-1	TRBD1	16	CASGSRQGARNTEAFF	TGTGCTAGTGGTTCTCGACAGGGGGCGCGGAACACTGAAGCTTTCTTT
few	TRBV7-9	TRBJ2-7	TRBD1	16	CASSLGWDREAYEQYF	TGTGCCAGCAGCTTAGGGTGGGACAGGGAGGCCTACGAGCAGTACTTC
NA	TRBV14	TRBJ2-7	TRBD2	14	CASSQGLAPYEQYF	TGTGCCAGCAGCCAAGGACTAGCGCCCTACGAGCAGTACTTC
NA	TRBV27	TRBJ1-1	NA	20	CASSLYPHNSLFLGGTEAFF	TGTGCCAGCAGTTTATACCCCCACAACTCCTTATTTCTAGGGGGCACTGAAGCTTTCTTT
NA	TRBV7-9	TRBJ2-3	NA	15	CASSYPWADTDTQYF	TGTGCCAGCAGCTACCCTTGGGCAGACACAGATACGCAGTATTTT